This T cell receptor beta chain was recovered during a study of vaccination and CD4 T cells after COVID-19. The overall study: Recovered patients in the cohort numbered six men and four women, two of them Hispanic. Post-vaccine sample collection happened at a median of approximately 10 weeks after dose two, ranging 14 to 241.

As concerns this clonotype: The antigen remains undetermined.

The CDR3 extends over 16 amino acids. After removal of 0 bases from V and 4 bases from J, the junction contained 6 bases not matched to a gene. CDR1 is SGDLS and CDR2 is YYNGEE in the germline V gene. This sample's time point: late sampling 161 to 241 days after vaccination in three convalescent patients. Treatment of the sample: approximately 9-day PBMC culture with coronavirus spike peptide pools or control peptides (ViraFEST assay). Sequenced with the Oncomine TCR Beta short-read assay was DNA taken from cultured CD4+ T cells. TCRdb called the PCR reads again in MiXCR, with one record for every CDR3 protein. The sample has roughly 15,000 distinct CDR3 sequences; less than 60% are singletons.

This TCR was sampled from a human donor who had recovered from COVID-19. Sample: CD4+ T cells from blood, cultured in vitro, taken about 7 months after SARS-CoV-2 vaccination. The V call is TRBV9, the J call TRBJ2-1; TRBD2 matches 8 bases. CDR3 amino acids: CASSVVVSGDYNEQFF. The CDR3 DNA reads TGTGCCAGCAGCGTAGTGGTTAGCGGGGATTACAATGAGCAGTTCTTC.